These 5 T cell receptor beta chains share one sample of origin, sequenced in a study of T cells in Graves' hyperthyroidism and ophthalmopathy. RNA transcripts yielded amplified TCR beta CDR3 regions. Using the HTBI primer set, a first-round RT-PCR was run on the TCR CDR3. Via MiXCR, TCRdb re-called the multiplex PCR reads, giving one row per CDR3 protein. The sample lists about 540,000 distinct CDR3 sequences; around 42% were seen once. Sequencing used peripheral blood or thyroid tissue (not recorded which). The receptors derive from a woman between 18 and 29 years old with Graves' hyperthyroidism.

The rearrangement joins TRBV7-9 to TRBJ1-2; tentative D call: TRBD1 (5 bases). The CDR3 covers 15 residues. V was pared by 5 bases and J by 6 bases, with 19 bases between. CDR1 SEHNR and CDR2 FQNEAQ come from the germline V gene (reference sequence). The CDR3 DNA reads TGTGCCAGCAGCCAAGATCGTTCAGGGCCAGATGGCTACACCTTC. Amino acid sequence: CASSQDRSGPDGYTF. The whole variable domain, remainder taken from reference TRBV7-9 and TRBJ1-2, is DTGVSQNPRHKITKRGQNVTFRCDPISEHNRLYWYRQTLGQGPEFLTYFQNEAQLEKSRLLSDRFSAERPKGSFSTLEIQRTEQGDSAMYLCASSQDRSGPDGYTFGSGTRLTVV.

The chain uses TRBV6-1 and TRBJ2-5, with no clear D. The germline gives CDR1 MNHNS, CDR2 SASEGT. The CDR3 is 12 residues long. The germline V and J ends were trimmed by 8 bases and 3 bases, with 10 bases remaining between them. The CDR3 sequence: CASGTTEETQYF. In DNA, the CDR3 is TGTGCCAGCGGTACCACAGAAGAGACCCAGTACTTC.

The chain links TRBV11-1 to TRBJ1-2, with 7 nucleotides matching TRBD1. The CDR3 is 15 residues long. V was clipped by 3 bases and J by 2 bases; unmatched bases: 6. Germline-derived CDR1 and CDR2 are SGHAT and FQDESV (reference sequence). CDR3 protein: CASSLGGQTNYGYTF. In DNA form, the CDR3 reads TGTGCCAGCAGCTTGGGGGGACAGACCAACTATGGCTACACCTTC.

This clonotype was detected a few times. The chain has TRBV20-1 and TRBJ1-6, with 7 nucleotides matching TRBD1. The ends lost 8 bases at V and 3 bases at J; junction bases unmatched: 7. This CDR3 contains 14 residues. Per the germline V gene, CDR1 is DFQATT and CDR2 is SNEGSKA (reference sequence). The CDR3 protein is CSTLDRFYNSPLHF. CDR3 sequence (DNA): TGCAGTACACTGGACAGGTTCTATAATTCACCCCTCCACTTT.

In DNA form, the CDR3 reads TGTGCCAGCAGCCGATTCGATGGTGAAAAACTGTTTTTT. Encoded protein: CASSRFDGEKLFF. The chain couples TRBV2 to TRBJ1-4; no reliable D call. Germline V gives CDR1 SNHLY, CDR2 FYNNEI. The CDR3 is 13 residues long. With 6 bases removed from V and 7 bases from J, the gap between germline ends came to 12 bases.